This TCR beta chain is drawn from a study of technical replicates of blood from a handful of donors. Data came from immunoSEQ multiplex PCR; TCRdb stores just in-frame clones and leaves some out. This table has some 11,000 clones, around 94% appearing once. V gave up 0 bases and J gave up 1 base; unmatched junction bases: 5. The germline CDR1 and CDR2 sequences are SGHTA and FQGTGA. The CDR3 loop spans 18 amino acids. The gene calls are TRBV7-3 and TRBJ2-3; 12 bases fit TRBD2. Sequences were obtained from PBMCs. The receptor was derived from a human donor in good health. The CDR3 region has the DNA TGTGCCAGCAGCTTAACGTCGCCTAGCGGGGGGGGCACAGATACGCAGTATTTT. This codes for CASSLTSPSGGGTDTQYF.